This is a list of T cell receptor beta chains from one sample in a study of identical twins. MiXCR, applied by TCRdb to the 5' RACE reads, yields one record per CDR3 protein. In the table there are approximately 700,000 distinct CDR3 sequences, around 6% of which are singletons. The sequenced sample consisted of naive T cells sorted from blood. These TCRs come from a man in his late teens or twenties in good health. CDR3s include the opening cysteine and the closing phenylalanine or tryptophan. D genes are given only for firm matches. Only part of the rows carry a size: once, few, many, or a class if the clone is expanded.

J gene: TRBJ2-5; V gene: TRBV5-1; D gene: .; clone size: .; CDR3 DNA: TGCGCCAGCAGCTTGGACCCACTACGTCCGGGAGAGACCCAGTACTTC; CDR3 protein: CASSLDPLRPGETQYF
J gene: TRBJ2-4; V gene: TRBV14; D gene: .; clone size: many; CDR3 DNA: TGTGCCAGCAGCCCAACAGGATTAGCCAAAAACATTCAGTACTTC; CDR3 protein: CASSPTGLAKNIQYF
J gene: TRBJ2-3; V gene: TRBV12-3/TRBV12-4; D gene: .; clone size: few; CDR3 DNA: TGTGCCAGCAGCTACGGGACTTATAGAACAGATACGCAGTATTTT; CDR3 protein: CASSYGTYRTDTQYF
J gene: TRBJ2-7; V gene: TRBV3-1; D gene: TRBD2; clone size: .; CDR3 DNA: TGTGCCAGCAGCCAGCCCGGGACTAGCGGCGGGTCCTACGAGCAGTACTTC; CDR3 protein: CASSQPGTSGGSYEQYF
J gene: TRBJ2-1; V gene: TRBV18; D gene: .; clone size: many; CDR3 DNA: TGTGCCAGCTCACCACGGAGAGACAATGAGCAGTTCTTC; CDR3 protein: CASSPRRDNEQFF
J gene: TRBJ2-3; V gene: TRBV20-1; D gene: .; clone size: many; CDR3 DNA: TGCAGTGCGCCCCCTCGGACCCCAGGGACTGCGCAGTATTTT; CDR3 protein: CSAPPRTPGTAQYF
J gene: TRBJ2-1; V gene: TRBV6-5; D gene: .; clone size: many; CDR3 DNA: TGTGCCAGCAGTTACTCGGGGCAGAGCTCCTACAATGAGCAGTTCTTC; CDR3 protein: CASSYSGQSSYNEQFF
J gene: TRBJ2-7; V gene: TRBV29-1; D gene: .; clone size: many; CDR3 DNA: TGCAGCGTTGGAGTGAGGCAGGACTCCTACGAGCAGTACTTC; CDR3 protein: CSVGVRQDSYEQYF
J gene: TRBJ2-2; V gene: TRBV6-5; D gene: .; clone size: many; CDR3 DNA: TGTGCCAGCAGTTACTCTACGGGAGTACCCGGGGAGCTGTTTTTT; CDR3 protein: CASSYSTGVPGELFF
J gene: TRBJ2-5; V gene: TRBV28; D gene: TRBD2; clone size: many; CDR3 DNA: TGTGCCAGCAGTAGGGGACTAGCTGGTTCGGAGACCCAGTACTTC; CDR3 protein: CASSRGLAGSETQYF